These T cell receptor beta chains were read from a single sample in a study of blood T cell repertoires in COVID-19. Repertoires were generated with immunoSEQ multiplex PCR, while TCRdb's copy carries only in-frame clones and drops some. The sample consists of about 170,000 clones, roughly 70% of them appearing once. The sample taken for sequencing was peripheral blood. The receptor source for this set is a woman older than 75 with acute or convalescent COVID-19. Both conserved end residues are part of each CDR3. A D gene is named only where the DNA matches it firmly. Some rows have no size entry. The others give once, few or many, or a class for an expanded clone.

V gene	J gene	D gene	clone size	CDR3 protein	CDR3 DNA
TRBV6-5	TRBJ2-1	NA	NA	CASSSGRNNEQFF	TGTGCCAGCAGTTCAGGGCGCAACAATGAGCAGTTCTTC
TRBV6-5	TRBJ1-1	NA	NA	CASSYSRGNTEAFF	TGTGCCAGCAGTTACTCGAGAGGGAACACTGAAGCTTTCTTT
TRBV29-1	TRBJ2-1	NA	NA	CSVALANEQFF	TGCAGCGTAGCGCTCGCAAATGAGCAGTTCTTC
TRBV24-1	TRBJ1-1	NA	NA	CATSDANRPGEAFF	TGTGCCACCAGTGATGCGAATCGCCCTGGTGAAGCTTTCTTT
TRBV7-2	TRBJ2-3	NA	NA	CASSLGLTEADTQYF	TGTGCCAGCAGCTTGGGACTCACCGAGGCAGATACGCAGTATTTT
TRBV2	TRBJ2-3	NA	NA	CASSEVQGSDTQYF	TGTGCCAGCAGTGAGGTGCAGGGGTCAGATACGCAGTATTTT
TRBV6-4	TRBJ2-3	TRBD1	NA	CASSDSRQGAQYF	TGTGCCAGCAGTGACTCGCGACAGGGAGCGCAGTATTTT
TRBV7-2	TRBJ2-1	TRBD2	NA	CASSLGPSGGVYNEQFF	TGTGCCAGCAGCTTAGGCCCTAGCGGGGGGGTCTACAATGAGCAGTTCTTC
TRBV24-1	TRBJ1-1	TRBD1	once	CATSDGQAAFF	TGTGCCACCAGTGACGGACAGGCGGCTTTCTTT
TRBV28	TRBJ2-3	TRBD2	once	CASSLNAGGRGDTQYF	TGTGCCAGCAGTTTAAACGCGGGAGGCCGGGGGGATACGCAGTATTTT
TRBV30	TRBJ2-7	NA	NA	CAWKLHYEQYF	TGTGCCTGGAAGCTCCACTACGAGCAGTACTTC
TRBV13	TRBJ2-5	NA	few	CASSSRGQETQYF	TGTGCCAGCAGCTCGAGGGGGCAAGAGACCCAGTACTTC
TRBV23-1	TRBJ1-1	NA	NA	CASSQYGREDTEAFF	TGCGCCAGCAGTCAATATGGCAGGGAGGACACTGAAGCTTTCTTT
TRBV24-1	TRBJ2-3	TRBD2	NA	CATSASLAGTTDTQYF	TGTGCCACCAGCGCGTCTTTAGCGGGAACGACAGATACGCAGTATTTT
TRBV28	TRBJ1-4	TRBD1	NA	CASRSGQGLGEKLFF	TGTGCCAGCAGATCCGGACAGGGGTTGGGAGAAAAACTGTTTTTT
TRBV29-1	TRBJ2-3	TRBD2	NA	CSVEDSGRTDTQYF	TGCAGCGTTGAAGATAGCGGGAGGACAGATACGCAGTATTTT
TRBV27	TRBJ2-6	NA	NA	CASSLSVGGSGANVLTF	TGTGCCAGCAGTTTATCTGTCGGGGGCTCTGGGGCCAACGTCCTGACTTTC
TRBV6-4	TRBJ2-2	TRBD2	NA	CASSARELGELFF	TGTGCCAGCAGTGCGCGGGAGCTCGGGGAGCTGTTTTTT
TRBV27	TRBJ2-7	TRBD2	NA	CASSGDTLAGREQYF	TGTGCCAGCAGTGGAGATACACTAGCGGGACGCGAGCAGTACTTC
TRBV30	TRBJ1-3	TRBD1	NA	CAWSQTGLSSGNTIYF	TGTGCCTGGAGTCAGACAGGGCTTAGCTCTGGAAACACCATATATTTT
TRBV2	TRBJ2-1	NA	NA	CASSEDRAYNEQFF	TGTGCCAGCAGTGAAGACAGGGCCTACAATGAGCAGTTCTTC
TRBV19	TRBJ2-2	NA	NA	CASSITVTNTGELFF	TGTGCCAGTAGTATAACGGTTACGAACACCGGGGAGCTGTTTTTT
TRBV5-6	TRBJ2-1	TRBD2	many	CASSLSLAGAGDEQFF	TGTGCCAGCAGCTTGAGCCTAGCGGGAGCTGGGGATGAGCAGTTCTTC
TRBV7-9	TRBJ1-2	TRBD1	NA	CASSLADRDYTF	TGTGCCAGCAGCTTAGCGGACAGGGACTACACCTTC
TRBV27	TRBJ2-1	TRBD1	NA	CASSPPGTGHYNEQFF	TGTGCCAGCAGTCCACCCGGGACAGGTCACTACAATGAGCAGTTCTTC
TRBV5-1	TRBJ2-7	NA	NA	CASSLEQPSYEQYF	TGCGCCAGCAGCTTGGAACAGCCCTCCTACGAGCAGTACTTC
TRBV30	TRBJ1-5	NA	NA	CAWSVGGVSQPQHF	TGTGCCTGGAGTGTAGGGGGTGTCAGTCAGCCCCAGCATTTT
TRBV30	TRBJ1-4	TRBD1	NA	CAWTRQGGFEKLFF	TGTGCCTGGACTAGACAGGGGGGATTCGAAAAACTGTTTTTT
TRBV19	TRBJ2-7	TRBD1	NA	CASRRGGQPPTDEQYF	TGTGCCAGTAGACGAGGGGGCCAGCCCCCCACGGACGAGCAGTACTTC
TRBV29-1	TRBJ2-7	TRBD1	NA	CSVEPGQGAYEQYF	TGCAGCGTTGAGCCGGGACAGGGGGCCTACGAGCAGTACTTC
TRBV9	TRBJ1-2	TRBD1	few	CASSESLRDRRGYTF	TGTGCCAGCAGCGAGAGTCTCCGGGACAGACGGGGCTACACCTTC
TRBV5-5	TRBJ2-5	NA	NA	CASSLASQETQYF	TGTGCCAGCAGCTTGGCCTCTCAAGAGACCCAGTACTTC
TRBV6-1	TRBJ2-7	TRBD2	few	CASSAAGTNSYEQYF	TGTGCCAGCAGCGCCGCCGGGACTAACTCCTACGAGCAGTACTTC
TRBV10-3	TRBJ1-6	TRBD1	NA	CAIGTANSPLHF	TGTGCCATCGGGACAGCCAATTCACCCCTCCACTTT
TRBV28	TRBJ2-7	NA	NA	CASGLNTGSYEQYF	TGTGCCAGCGGACTTAATACAGGGTCCTACGAGCAGTACTTC
TRBV27	TRBJ1-5	NA	few	CASSFQGTNQPQHF	TGTGCCAGCAGTTTTCAGGGGACGAATCAGCCCCAGCATTTT
TRBV6-1	TRBJ2-1	TRBD2	once	CASSENYGRVGGNEQFF	TGTGCCAGCAGTGAAAACTACGGGAGGGTTGGGGGGAATGAGCAGTTCTTC
TRBV25-1	TRBJ2-2	NA	NA	CASSGQANTGELFF	TGTGCCAGCAGTGGACAGGCGAACACCGGGGAGCTGTTTTTT
TRBV5-4	TRBJ1-2	NA	NA	CASSRGGSQSYGYTF	TGTGCCAGCAGCAGGGGGGGGAGCCAAAGCTATGGCTACACCTTC
TRBV5-1	TRBJ2-1	NA	NA	CASRLPPAGSSYNEQFF	TGCGCCAGCAGGTTACCCCCAGCGGGCTCCTCCTACAATGAGCAGTTCTTC